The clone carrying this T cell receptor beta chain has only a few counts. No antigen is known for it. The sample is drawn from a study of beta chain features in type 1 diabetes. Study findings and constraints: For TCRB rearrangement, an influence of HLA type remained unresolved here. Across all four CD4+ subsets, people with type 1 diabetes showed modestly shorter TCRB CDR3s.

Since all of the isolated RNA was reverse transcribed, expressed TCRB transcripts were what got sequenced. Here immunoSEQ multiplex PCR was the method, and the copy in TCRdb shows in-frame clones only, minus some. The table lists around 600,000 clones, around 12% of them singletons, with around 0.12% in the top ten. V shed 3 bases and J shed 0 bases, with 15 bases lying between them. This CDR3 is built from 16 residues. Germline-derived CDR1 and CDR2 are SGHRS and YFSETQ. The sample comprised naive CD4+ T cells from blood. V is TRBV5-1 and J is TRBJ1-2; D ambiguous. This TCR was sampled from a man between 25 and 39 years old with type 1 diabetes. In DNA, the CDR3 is TGCGCCAGCAGCTCTACCCCGGAGGTTACTAACTATGGCTACACCTTC. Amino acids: CASSSTPEVTNYGYTF.